This TCR beta chain was sequenced for a study of blood T cell repertoires in COVID-19. Sequencing used immunoSEQ multiplex PCR; TCRdb keeps in-frame clones, though not all of them. This table has some 150,000 clones, 86% appearing once. The germline V gene has CDR1 MNHEY and CDR2 SVGEGT. Trimming shortened V by 5 bases and J by 1 base, and 15 bases separated the two germline ends. CDR3 length: 16 residues. The specimen sequenced was peripheral blood. V gene TRBV6-2 or TRBV6-3 combines with J gene TRBJ1-5, with a weak D call TRBD1 (6 bases). The TCR comes from a woman in her sixties or seventies with COVID-19, enrolled during active disease. The CDR3 DNA sequence: TGTGCCAGCAGTCGCCCAGGGGTAAGGAGCAATCAGCCCCAGCATTTT. Residues: CASSRPGVRSNQPQHF.